Below, one T cell receptor beta chain is given with its context. The antigen is undetermined. In the original processing: Quality scores were absent from the junction-only immunoSEQ sequences, so filtering differed. Some clones are missing from TCRdb's copy, which holds only in-frame ones; the method was immunoSEQ multiplex PCR. V and J calls and clone size are as listed in that table; D and trimming were resolved from the DNA. The sample holds 1,100,000 or so clones; 70% to 80% are singletons and the top ten take under 0.6%. The record originates from a study of shared clonotypes between healthy human individuals. Study-level information: CD4 naive cells filled three plates per donor, CD4 memory three, CD8 naive two and CD8 memory one. General study points: Incompleteness in sorted-subset sequencing, despite large depth, was shown by rarefaction.

The CDR3 has 13 amino acids. Germline CDR1 and CDR2: SGHAT and FQDESV (reference sequence). Trimming pared 0 bases from V and 7 bases from J, leaving 7 bases between. The rearrangement uses TRBV11-1 and TRBJ2-1; D is uncertain. The TCR comes from a man between 18 and 35 years old in good health. Some clones in this sample may be carry-over from other donors' samples. The sequenced sample was memory CD4+ T cells from PBMCs. Subset of the sample: CD45RA-negative fraction. The CDR3 bases are TGTGCCAGCAGCTTAGCGTTTATAAATGAGCAGTTCTTC. This gives the protein CASSLAFINEQFF.